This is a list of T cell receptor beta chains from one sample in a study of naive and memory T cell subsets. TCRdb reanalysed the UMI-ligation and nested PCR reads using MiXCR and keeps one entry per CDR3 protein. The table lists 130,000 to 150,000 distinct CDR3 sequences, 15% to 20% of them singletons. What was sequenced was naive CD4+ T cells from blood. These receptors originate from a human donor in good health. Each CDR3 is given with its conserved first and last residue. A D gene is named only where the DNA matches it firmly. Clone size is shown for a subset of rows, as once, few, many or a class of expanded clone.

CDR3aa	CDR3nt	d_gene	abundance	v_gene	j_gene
CASSPYGGSGKNTGELFF	TGCGCCAGCAGCCCCTACGGGGGAAGCGGGAAGAACACCGGGGAGCTGTTTTTT	TRBD2	-	TRBV4-1	TRBJ2-2
CASSLVVGSANYGYTF	TGTGCCAGCAGCTTGGTGGTGGGCAGTGCGAACTATGGCTACACCTTC	-	few	TRBV5-5	TRBJ1-2
CSARVGAGAHTDTQYF	TGCAGTGCTAGAGTGGGTGCGGGAGCCCACACAGATACGCAGTATTTT	TRBD2	few	TRBV20-1	TRBJ2-3
CASSRQAGASTDTQYF	TGTGCCAGCAGCAGACAAGCGGGGGCCAGCACAGATACGCAGTATTTT	TRBD2	-	TRBV7-1	TRBJ2-3
CASSQVGQGLGGDTQYF	TGCGCCAGCAGCCAAGTCGGACAGGGACTAGGAGGAGATACGCAGTATTTT	-	-	TRBV4-1	TRBJ2-3
CASSSDRGSDYGYTF	TGTGCCAGCAGCTCGGACAGGGGGAGCGACTATGGCTACACCTTC	TRBD1	few	TRBV7-9	TRBJ1-2
CASSIGVDYYEQYF	TGTGCCAGTAGTATAGGCGTGGACTACTACGAGCAGTACTTC	-	few	TRBV19	TRBJ2-7
CASSRGLNEQFF	TGTGCCAGCAGCCGTGGGCTCAATGAGCAGTTCTTC	-	-	TRBV6-2/TRBV6-3	TRBJ2-1
CASSNVRGSTEAFF	TGTGCCAGCAGCAACGTTAGGGGAAGCACTGAAGCTTTCTTT	-	many	TRBV14	TRBJ1-1
CASLTRAGTGELFF	TGTGCCAGTTTAACTAGAGCGGGAACCGGGGAGCTGTTTTTT	TRBD2	few	TRBV12-3/TRBV12-4	TRBJ2-2
CASSQDSCGGVAFF	TGTGCCAGCAGCCAAGATTCTTGCGGAGGGGTGGCTTTCTTT	-	few	TRBV3-1	TRBJ1-1
CASGQEGGKYNEQFF	TGTGCCAGCGGCCAAGAGGGTGGAAAATACAATGAGCAGTTCTTC	-	-	TRBV5-6	TRBJ2-1
CASSRDRELRETQYF	TGTGCCAGCAGCCGAGACCGGGAGTTGCGGGAGACCCAGTACTTC	-	few	TRBV9	TRBJ2-5
CASSEARTDTQYF	TGTGCCAGCAGCGAGGCCCGCACAGATACGCAGTATTTT	-	few	TRBV7-2	TRBJ2-3
CAIRGQGNEKLFF	TGTGCCATCAGGGGACAGGGAAATGAAAAACTGTTTTTT	TRBD1	-	TRBV10-3	TRBJ1-4
CASSAPWGILTEAFF	TGTGCCAGCAGTGCCCCATGGGGGATTCTGACTGAAGCTTTCTTT	-	few	TRBV6-2/TRBV6-3	TRBJ1-1
CASSVSLYEQFF	TGTGCCAGCAGCGTCAGCTTGTATGAGCAGTTCTTC	-	many	TRBV2	TRBJ2-1
CSVGGDRGFVTEAFF	TGCAGCGTTGGGGGGGACAGGGGTTTTGTCACTGAAGCTTTCTTT	TRBD1	-	TRBV29-1	TRBJ1-1
CASSPQAFREKLFF	TGTGCCAGCAGTCCACAGGCTTTTCGGGAAAAACTGTTTTTT	-	-	TRBV27	TRBJ1-4
CASSPVEDYEQYF	TGTGCCAGCAGCCCCGTAGAAGACTACGAGCAGTACTTC	-	few	TRBV28	TRBJ2-7
CASSQVGSNQPQHF	TGTGCCAGCAGCCAAGTGGGATCGAATCAGCCCCAGCATTTT	-	-	TRBV14	TRBJ1-5
CAISGDTADTDTQYF	TGTGCCATCAGCGGGGACACCGCCGACACAGATACGCAGTATTTT	-	-	TRBV10-3	TRBJ2-3